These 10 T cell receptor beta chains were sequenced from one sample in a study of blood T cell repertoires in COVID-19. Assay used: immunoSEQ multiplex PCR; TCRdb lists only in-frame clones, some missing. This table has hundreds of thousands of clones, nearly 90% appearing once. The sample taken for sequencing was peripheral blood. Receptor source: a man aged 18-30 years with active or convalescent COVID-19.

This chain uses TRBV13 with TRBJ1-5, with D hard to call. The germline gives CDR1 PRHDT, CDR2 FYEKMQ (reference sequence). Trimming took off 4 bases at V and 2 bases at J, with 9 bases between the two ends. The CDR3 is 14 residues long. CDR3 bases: TGTGCCAGCAGCTATGGGCAGGGCAATCAGCCCCAGCATTTT. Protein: CASSYGQGNQPQHF.

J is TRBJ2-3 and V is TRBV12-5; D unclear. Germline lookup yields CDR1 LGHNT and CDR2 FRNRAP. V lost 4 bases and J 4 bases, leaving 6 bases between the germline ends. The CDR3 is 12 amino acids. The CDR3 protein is CASGSPADTQYF. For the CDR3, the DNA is TGTGCTAGTGGTTCCCCCGCAGATACGCAGTATTTT.

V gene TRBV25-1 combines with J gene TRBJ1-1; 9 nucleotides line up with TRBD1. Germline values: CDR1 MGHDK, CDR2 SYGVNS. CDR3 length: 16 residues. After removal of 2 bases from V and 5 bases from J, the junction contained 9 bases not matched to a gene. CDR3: CASSEGGTGMRTEAFF. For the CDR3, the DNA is TGTGCCAGCAGTGAAGGGGGGACAGGGATGCGGACTGAAGCTTTCTTT.

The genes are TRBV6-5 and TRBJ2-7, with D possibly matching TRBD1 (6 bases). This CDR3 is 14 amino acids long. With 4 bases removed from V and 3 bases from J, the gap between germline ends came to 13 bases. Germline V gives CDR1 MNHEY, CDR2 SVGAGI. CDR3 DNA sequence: TGTGCCAGCAGTTTGGACAGTAGCAACTACGAGCAGTACTTC. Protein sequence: CASSLDSSNYEQYF.

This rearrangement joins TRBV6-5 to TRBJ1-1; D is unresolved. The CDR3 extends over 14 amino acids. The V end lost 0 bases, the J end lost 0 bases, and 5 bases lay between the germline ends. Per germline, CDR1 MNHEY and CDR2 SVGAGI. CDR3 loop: CASSYSSLNTEAFF. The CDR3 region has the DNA TGTGCCAGCAGTTACTCATCTCTGAACACTGAAGCTTTCTTT.

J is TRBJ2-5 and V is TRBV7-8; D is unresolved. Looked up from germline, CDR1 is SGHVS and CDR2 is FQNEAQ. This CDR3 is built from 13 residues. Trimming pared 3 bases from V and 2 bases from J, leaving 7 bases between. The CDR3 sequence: CASSFGQQETQYF. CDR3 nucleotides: TGTGCCAGCAGCTTTGGGCAGCAAGAGACCCAGTACTTC. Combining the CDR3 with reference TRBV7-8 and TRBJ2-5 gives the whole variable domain GAGVSQSPRYKVAKRGQDVALRCDPISGHVSLFWYQQALGQGPEFLTYFQNEAQLDKSGLPSDRFFAERPEGSVSTLKIQRTQQEDSAVYLCASSFGQQETQYFGPGTRLLVL.

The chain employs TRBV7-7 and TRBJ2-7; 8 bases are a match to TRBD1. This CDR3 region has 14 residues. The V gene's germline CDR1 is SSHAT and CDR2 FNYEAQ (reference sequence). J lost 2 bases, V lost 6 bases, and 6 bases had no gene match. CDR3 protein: CASRDDRGPYEQYF. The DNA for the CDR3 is TGTGCCAGCAGGGACGACAGGGGCCCCTACGAGCAGTACTTC.

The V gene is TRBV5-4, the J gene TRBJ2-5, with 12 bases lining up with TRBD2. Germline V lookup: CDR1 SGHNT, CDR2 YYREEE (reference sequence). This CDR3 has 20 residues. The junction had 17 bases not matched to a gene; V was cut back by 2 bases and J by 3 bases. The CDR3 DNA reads TGTGCCAGCAGCTTTGGCGGTCAACGCCTAGCGGGGGGGAACAAAGAGACCCAGTACTTC. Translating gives CASSFGGQRLAGGNKETQYF. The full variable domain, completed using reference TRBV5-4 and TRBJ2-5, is ETGVTQSPTHLIKTRGQQVTLRCSSQSGHNTVSWYQQALGQGPQFIFQYYREEENGRGNFPPRFSGLQFPNYSSELNVNALELDDSALYLCASSFGGQRLAGGNKETQYFGPGTRLLVL.

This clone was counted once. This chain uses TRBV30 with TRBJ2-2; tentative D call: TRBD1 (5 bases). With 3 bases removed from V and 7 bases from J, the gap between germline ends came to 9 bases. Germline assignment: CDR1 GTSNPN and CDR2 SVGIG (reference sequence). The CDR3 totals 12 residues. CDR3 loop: CAWRRGNGELFF. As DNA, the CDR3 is TGTGCCTGGAGAAGGGGTAACGGGGAGCTGTTTTTT.

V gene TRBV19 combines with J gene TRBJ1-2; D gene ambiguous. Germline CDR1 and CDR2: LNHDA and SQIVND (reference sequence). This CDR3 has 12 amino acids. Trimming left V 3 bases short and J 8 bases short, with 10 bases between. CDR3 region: CASSIMGAGYTF. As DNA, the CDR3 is TGTGCCAGTAGTATCATGGGAGCGGGCTACACCTTC. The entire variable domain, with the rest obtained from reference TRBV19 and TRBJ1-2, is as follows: DGGITQSPKYLFRKEGQNVTLSCEQNLNHDAMYWYRQDPGQGLRLIYYSQIVNDFQKGDIAEGYSVSREKKESFPLTVTSAQKNPTAFYLCASSIMGAGYTFGSGTRLTVV.